Below, one T cell receptor beta chain is given with its context. Germline loops: CDR1 MNHEY, CDR2 SVGAGI. Deletions cut 6 bases from V and 5 bases from J, with 16 bases between. The CDR3 sequence is 14 residues long. TCRdb recomputed calls from the RT-PCR reads with MiXCR, one row per CDR3 protein. Among about 680,000 distinct CDR3 sequences, 13% to 15% were seen once, and the ten largest hold 3.6%. The sample comprised memory CD4+ T cells from blood. The chain uses TRBV6-5 and TRBJ2-5, with a weak D call TRBD1 (6 bases). This TCR was recovered from a female donor in good health, serving as a healthy control. This chain's CDR3 is CASRTTGKYETQYF. The CDR3 DNA is TGTGCCAGCAGAACCACAGGGAAGTACGAGACCCAGTACTTC.